One and the same sample provided the 25 T cell receptor beta chains below, sequenced in a study of Tregs in tolerant kidney transplant recipients. TCRdb's table, derived via immunoSEQ multiplex PCR, lists solely in-frame clones and lacks some. Of fewer than 100,000 clones listed, less than 95% were seen once; the top ten hold approximately 0.35%. The source material was Tregs from blood, sampled before the transplant. All receptors derive from a human donor who received a combined kidney and bone marrow transplant.

The chain couples TRBV11-1 to TRBJ2-5; weak D call: TRBD2 (6 bases). The J call may be wrong; the DNA end is better matched by TRBJ2-7. CDR1 and CDR2 (germline): SGHAT, FQDESV (reference sequence). The CDR3 is 16 amino acids. The CDR3, as DNA: TGTGCCAGCAGCCGCAACAGGCGGGGTTCATCCTACGAGCAGTACTTC. It translates to CASSRNRRGSSYEQYF.

V and J are TRBV5-6 and TRBJ1-2; no definite D call. The CDR3 has 15 amino acids. From germline, CDR1 is SGHDT and CDR2 YYEEEE. V lost 2 bases and J lost 5, with 16 bases in between. The CDR3 protein is CASSFERTVVYGYTF. The DNA for the CDR3 is TGTGCCAGCAGCTTCGAACGCACGGTTGTATATGGCTACACCTTC.

The chain employs TRBV2 and TRBJ1-3, with D possibly matching TRBD1 (5 bases). This CDR3 spans 13 amino acids. V was trimmed by 4 bases and J by 9 bases, leaving 13 bases between them. From germline, CDR1 is SNHLY and CDR2 FYNNEI. For the CDR3, the DNA is TGTGCCAGCAGTGGGGGCCATAGGGGCACCATATATTTT. Amino acids: CASSGGHRGTIYF.

J is TRBJ2-5 and V is TRBV29-1, with a tentative D call TRBD2 (5 bases). CDR3 length equals 12 residues. V lost 4 bases to trimming and J lost 5 bases, with 11 bases between them. Germline CDR1 reads SQVTM; CDR2 reads ANQGSEA. Here the CDR3 DNA reads TGCAGCGTTGTCCTAGCCGGCGAGACCCAGTACTTC. This translates into CSVVLAGETQYF.

V is TRBV30 and J is TRBJ2-3, with 11 bases lining up with TRBD2. The germline V gene has CDR1 GTSNPN and CDR2 SVGIG (reference sequence). After removal of 2 bases from V and 0 bases from J, the junction contained 10 bases not matched to a gene. The CDR3 covers 18 residues. CDR3 residues: CAWSTGLAGASSTDTQYF. The CDR3 nucleotides read TGTGCCTGGAGTACCGGACTAGCGGGTGCTTCTAGCACAGATACGCAGTATTTT.

This rearrangement joins TRBV19 to TRBJ1-5; D is possibly TRBD1 (5 bases). The V end was cut by 0 bases, the J end by 7 bases, with 16 bases between. The germline gives CDR1 LNHDA, CDR2 SQIVND (reference sequence). The CDR3 runs to 16 residues. The CDR3 reads CASSIDTGHQGQPQHF. The CDR3 bases are TGTGCCAGTAGTATAGATACGGGGCATCAAGGGCAGCCCCAGCATTTT.

The rearrangement joins TRBV7-2 to TRBJ2-1, with no clear D. This CDR3 region has 13 residues. Between the trimmed V and J ends, which lost 5 bases and 0 bases, there was a span of 5 bases. CDR1 is SGHTA and CDR2 is FQGNSA in the germline V gene. CDR3 bases: TGTGCCAGCAGCCAGGCCTCCTACAATGAGCAGTTCTTC. Translating it yields CASSQASYNEQFF.

This chain links TRBV7-2 with TRBJ1-3; no definite D call. The germline V gene has CDR1 SGHTA and CDR2 FQGNSA. This CDR3 has 13 residues. V was cut by 5 bases and J by 0 bases, with 5 bases left in between. The CDR3 DNA reads as TGTGCCAGCAGCCGGGACTCTGGAAACACCATATATTTT. It translates to CASSRDSGNTIYF.

CDR3 residues: CASSLAREQGNEQFF. The CDR3 nucleotides are TGTGCCAGCAGTTTAGCGCGGGAGCAGGGCAATGAGCAGTTCTTC. The J gene is TRBJ2-1, the V gene TRBV27; 7 positions agree with TRBD2. Germline-derived CDR1 and CDR2 are MNHEY and SMNVEV (reference sequence). There are 15 residues in the CDR3. The junction had 7 bases not matched to a gene; V was cut back by 2 bases and J by 6 bases.

The CDR3 DNA sequence: TGCGCCAGCAGCCAAGAAAGACGGGTCCAGGACATTCAGTACTTC. It specifies CASSQERRVQDIQYF. The chain is built from TRBV4-3 and TRBJ2-4; D remains ambiguous. Germline CDR1 is LGHNA and CDR2 is YSLEER. The CDR3 length is 15 residues. Trimming stripped 0 bases from V and 8 bases from J, with 14 bases between.

The chain joins TRBV5-1 to TRBJ2-7; D may be TRBD1 (8 bases). V lost 3 bases, J lost 1 base, and 29 bases lay in between. The CDR3 is made up of 20 amino acids. The germline CDR1 and CDR2 sequences are SGHRS and YFSETQ. CDR3 bases: TGCGCCAGCAGCTCGGGACCGGGACAGGCCCTTAGCGGGTCGTCCTACGAGCAGTACTTC. This gives the protein CASSSGPGQALSGSSYEQYF.

V is TRBV15 and J is TRBJ2-1; TRBD1 aligns across 12 bases. Germline V gene lookup returns CDR1 LNHNV and CDR2 YYDKDF (reference sequence). The CDR3 spans 17 residues. V gave up 0 bases and J gave up 10 bases; unmatched junction bases: 10. In DNA form, the CDR3 reads TGTGCCACCAGCAGAGATCTGGGGACAGGGGGCTCGGGAGAGCAGTTCTTC. It yields the protein CATSRDLGTGGSGEQFF.

This sequence joins TRBV20-1 and TRBJ2-1; a weak D match, TRBD1 (5 bases). The V gene's germline CDR1 is DFQATT and CDR2 SNEGSKA (reference sequence). The V and J ends lost 7 bases and 6 bases respectively, with 10 bases between them. This CDR3 is 11 amino acids long. CDR3 in amino acids: CSVAGANEQFF. The CDR3 nucleotides read TGCAGTGTAGCTGGGGCCAATGAGCAGTTCTTC.

The V call is TRBV4-1, the J call TRBJ2-7; D unresolved. Per germline, CDR1 MGHRA and CDR2 YSYEKL. Trimming removed 2 bases from V and 2 bases from J, with 13 bases in between. The CDR3 length is 15 residues. Here the CDR3 reads CASSQTGANPYEQYF. The CDR3 DNA reads as TGCGCCAGCAGCCAAACCGGCGCCAATCCCTACGAGCAGTACTTC.

The CDR3 DNA reads TGTGCCAGCAGGACAGGGGGCGTGAAAAACATTCAGTACTTC. Its protein product is CASRTGGVKNIQYF. The chain is built from TRBV28 and TRBJ2-4, with 10 bases that match TRBD1. Trimming took 6 bases from V and 4 from J; bases not matched to a gene: 3. The CDR3 spans 14 residues. Germline V gene sequence: CDR1 MDHEN, CDR2 SYDVKM.

This chain joins TRBV20-1 and TRBJ2-3, with TRBD1 matching 7 bases. The V segment lost 6 bases and the J segment 5 bases; nucleotides outside the gene matches: 2. This CDR3 is built from 11 residues. The germline V gene has CDR1 DFQATT and CDR2 SNEGSKA (reference sequence). CDR3 sequence reads: CSANRGDTQYF. The CDR3 DNA sequence: TGCAGTGCGAACAGGGGAGATACGCAGTATTTT.

There are a few counts of this clone. The chain joins TRBV7-2 to TRBJ1-1, with unresolved D. Deletions cut 4 bases from V and 1 base from J, with 10 bases between. Germline V lookup: CDR1 SGHTA, CDR2 FQGNSA. The CDR3 covers 14 residues. CDR3 region: CASSSFFGNTEAFF. Written as DNA, the CDR3 is TGTGCCAGCAGCTCTTTCTTCGGGAACACTGAAGCTTTCTTT.

The chain recombines TRBV5-1 with TRBJ2-7, with TRBD2 matching over 11 bases. Germline V gene data show CDR1 as SGHRS and CDR2 as YFSETQ. After removal of 4 bases from V and 8 bases from J, the junction contained 8 bases not matched to a gene. The CDR3 loop spans 14 amino acids. The CDR3 DNA is TGCGCCAGCAGCGGACCGGGACTAGCGGCGCAGCAGTACTTC. It specifies CASSGPGLAAQQYF.

The rearrangement uses TRBV7-2 and TRBJ2-1; D perhaps matches TRBD2 (6 bases). V was shortened by 4 bases and J by 3 bases, with 13 bases between the two germline ends. CDR3 size: 15 residues. Germline V CDR1 and CDR2: SGHTA, FQGNSA. The chain's CDR3 is CASSSLAGNYNEQFF. The CDR3 DNA reads as TGTGCCAGCAGCTCCCTCGCGGGAAACTACAATGAGCAGTTCTTC.

As regards this clone: This same CDR3 is encoded by further DNA sequences in the sample. The V and J genes are TRBV30 and TRBJ1-5; D ambiguous. Trimming pared 0 bases from V and 4 bases from J, leaving 7 bases between. Germline V gives CDR1 GTSNPN, CDR2 SVGIG (reference sequence). The CDR3 covers 13 residues. Here the CDR3 reads CAWSVGGNQPQHF. The CDR3 DNA follows: TGTGCCTGGAGTGTGGGAGGGAATCAGCCCCAGCATTTT. Using reference TRBV30 and TRBJ1-5 for the parts outside the CDR3, the full variable domain is SQTIHQWPATLVQPVGSPLSLECTVEGTSNPNLYWYRQAAGRGLQLLFYSVGIGQISSEVPQNLSASRPQDRQFILSSKKLLLSDSGFYLCAWSVGGNQPQHFGDGTRLSIL.

In the case of this clone: Different DNA sequences within this sample yield the same CDR3. This chain links TRBV7-2 with TRBJ2-2, with 11 bases identical to TRBD2. Losses at the gene ends were 1 base for V and 4 bases for J; bases not matched to a gene: 2. CDR1 and CDR2 from the germline V gene are SGHTA and FQGNSA. This CDR3 comprises 16 residues. In DNA form, the CDR3 reads TGTGCCAGCAGCTTAGGTAGCGGGAGGGGCACCGGGGAGCTGTTTTTT. Encoded protein: CASSLGSGRGTGELFF.

V usage is TRBV5-4 and J usage is TRBJ2-2; 7 bases fit TRBD2. The trim removed 2 bases at V and 2 bases at J, leaving 6 bases unmatched. CDR1 is SGHNT and CDR2 is YYREEE in the germline V gene (reference sequence). The CDR3 has 16 amino acids. CDR3 sequence reads: CASSLISGRNTGELFF. DNA of the CDR3: TGTGCCAGCAGCTTAATTAGCGGGCGTAACACCGGGGAGCTGTTTTTT.

The chain carries TRBV11-2 and TRBJ2-2; maybe TRBD2 (6 bases). The V end lost 6 bases, the J end lost 7 bases, and 18 bases lay between the germline ends. The V gene's germline CDR1 is SGHAT and CDR2 FQNNGV. This CDR3 is 15 amino acids long. In DNA form, the CDR3 reads TGTGCCAGCAGGCGGGGCAGGTCTCCTGACGGGGAGCTGTTTTTT. This codes for CASRRGRSPDGELFF.

This chain joins TRBV18 and TRBJ1-4, with unresolved D. Trimming took 5 bases from V and 5 from J, leaving 12 bases between them. The CDR3 has 14 amino acids. Looked up from germline, CDR1 is KGHSH and CDR2 is LQKENI. CDR3 protein: CASSTGNLNEKLFF. CDR3 DNA sequence: TGTGCCAGCTCAACGGGAAACTTAAATGAAAAACTGTTTTTT.

This sequence joins TRBV5-1 and TRBJ2-5; tentatively, D is TRBD1 or TRBD2 (6 bases each). V lost 0 bases and J lost 3, with 9 bases in between. The germline V gene encodes CDR1 SGHRS and CDR2 YFSETQ. The CDR3 is 14 residues long. In DNA, the CDR3 is TGCGCCAGCAGCTTGGGCGGGACAAAAGAGACCCAGTACTTC. Residues: CASSLGGTKETQYF.